This TCR beta chain was sequenced during a study of blood T cells in healthy people across ages. For every donor, a draw yielded ten milliliters of peripheral blood. Every sample yielded at least 7 million isolated PBMCs. Trimming pared 0 bases from V and 2 bases from J, leaving 11 bases between. CDR3 length equals 14 residues. Germline CDR1 reads DFQATT; CDR2 reads SNEGSKA (reference sequence). Primers used in a second PCR of roughly 7 to 11 cycles were a sample-barcoded 5' primer and a J-beta primer mix. TCRdb re-called the 5' RACE reads through MiXCR, storing one row per CDR3 protein. Found here are hundreds of thousands of distinct CDR3 sequences, less than 40% of them singletons; the top ten hold approximately 15%.

The TCR originated in a woman aged 80 or over in good health. This chain joins TRBV20-1 and TRBJ2-7; D not resolved. The sequencing input was blood. CDR3 region: CSARDPRSPYEQYF. In DNA, the CDR3 is TGCAGTGCTAGAGACCCCCGGAGCCCCTACGAGCAGTACTTC.